What follows describes a single T cell receptor beta chain. TCRdb's table, derived via immunoSEQ multiplex PCR, lists solely in-frame clones and lacks some. The sample carries about 28,000 clones, roughly four fifths recorded once. This sample is drawn from a study of lymphopenia after photon versus proton radiotherapy. The sample consisted of peripheral blood, taken from a patient treated with photon-based radiotherapy. The sequence derives from a middle-aged man with gastric cancer.

CDR3 amino acids: CASSSLATSGETQYF. In DNA form, the CDR3 reads TGCGCCAGCAGCTCCTTAGCGACTAGCGGAGAGACCCAGTACTTC. This sequence joins TRBV5-1 and TRBJ2-5, with TRBD2 matching 9 bases. Losses at the gene ends were 3 bases for V and 4 bases for J; bases not matched to a gene: 7. This CDR3 is 15 amino acids long. Germline CDR1 is SGHRS and CDR2 is YFSETQ.